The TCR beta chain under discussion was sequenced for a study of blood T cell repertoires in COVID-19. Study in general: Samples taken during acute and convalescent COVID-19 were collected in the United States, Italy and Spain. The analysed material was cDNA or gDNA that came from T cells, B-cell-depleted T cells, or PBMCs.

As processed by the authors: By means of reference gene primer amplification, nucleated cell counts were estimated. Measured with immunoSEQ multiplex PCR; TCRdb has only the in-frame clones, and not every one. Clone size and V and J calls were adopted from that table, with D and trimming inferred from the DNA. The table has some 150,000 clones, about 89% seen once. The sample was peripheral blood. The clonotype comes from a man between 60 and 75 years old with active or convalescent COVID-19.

The CDR3 nucleotides are TGTGCCAGCAGTATCCGGACAGATCAGCCCCAGCATTTT. This translates into CASSIRTDQPQHF. This chain links TRBV12-3 or TRBV12-4 with TRBJ1-5, with D tentatively TRBD1 (6 bases). This CDR3 region has 13 residues. Trimming removed 5 bases at V and 5 bases at J, with 10 bases between.